The following is a T cell receptor (beta chain) sequence with its context. The CDR3 is 13 amino acids. V was trimmed by 2 bases and J by 2 bases, leaving 4 bases between them. Germline V CDR1 and CDR2: LGHNA, YSLEER. This sample is drawn from a study of early T cells in non-severe SARS-CoV-2 infection. Individual cDNA molecules received unique molecular identifiers during library preparation. TCRdb fed the 5' RACE reads into MiXCR, producing one record per CDR3 protein. Of about 110,000 distinct CDR3 sequences listed, 11% are singletons. Sequenced: whole blood. The chain employs TRBV4-3 and TRBJ2-1; D gene ambiguous. The clonotype was recovered from an adult who was a healthcare worker with PCR-confirmed SARS-CoV-2 infection or an uninfected control (not recorded which). CDR3 sequence: CASSQPPYNEQFF. The CDR3 coding sequence is TGCGCCAGCAGCCAACCCCCCTACAATGAGCAGTTCTTC.